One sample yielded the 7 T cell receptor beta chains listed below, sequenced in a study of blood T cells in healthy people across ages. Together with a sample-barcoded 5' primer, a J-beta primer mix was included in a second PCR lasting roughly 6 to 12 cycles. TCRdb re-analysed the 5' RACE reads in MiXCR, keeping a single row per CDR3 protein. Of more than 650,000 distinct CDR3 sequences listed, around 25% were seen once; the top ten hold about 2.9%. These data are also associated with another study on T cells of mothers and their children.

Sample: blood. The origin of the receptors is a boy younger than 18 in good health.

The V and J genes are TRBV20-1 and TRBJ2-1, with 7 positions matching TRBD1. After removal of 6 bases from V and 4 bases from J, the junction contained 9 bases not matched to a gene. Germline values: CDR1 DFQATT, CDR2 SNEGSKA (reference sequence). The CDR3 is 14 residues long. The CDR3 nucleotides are TGCAGTGCCTACCGACAGGGAATATACAATGAGCAGTTCTTC. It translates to CSAYRQGIYNEQFF.

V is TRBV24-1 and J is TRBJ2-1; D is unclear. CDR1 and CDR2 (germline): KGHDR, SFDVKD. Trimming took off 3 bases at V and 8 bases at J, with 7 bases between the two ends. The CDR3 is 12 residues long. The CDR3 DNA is TGTGCCACCAGTGATAACAAGGATGAGCAGTTCTTC. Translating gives CATSDNKDEQFF.

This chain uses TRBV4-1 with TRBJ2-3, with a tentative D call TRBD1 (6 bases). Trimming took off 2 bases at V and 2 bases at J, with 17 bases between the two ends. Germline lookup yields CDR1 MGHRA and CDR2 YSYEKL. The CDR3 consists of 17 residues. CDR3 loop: CASSQPGVATPTDTQYF. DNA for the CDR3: TGCGCCAGCAGCCAACCAGGGGTGGCCACCCCCACAGATACGCAGTATTTT.

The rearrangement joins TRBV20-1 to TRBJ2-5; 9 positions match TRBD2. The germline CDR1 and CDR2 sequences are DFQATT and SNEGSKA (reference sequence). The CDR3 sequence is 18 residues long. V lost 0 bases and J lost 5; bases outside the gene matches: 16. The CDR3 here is CSARDSGLAGPWGETQYF. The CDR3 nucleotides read TGCAGTGCTAGAGATTCAGGGCTAGCGGGGCCATGGGGGGAGACCCAGTACTTC.

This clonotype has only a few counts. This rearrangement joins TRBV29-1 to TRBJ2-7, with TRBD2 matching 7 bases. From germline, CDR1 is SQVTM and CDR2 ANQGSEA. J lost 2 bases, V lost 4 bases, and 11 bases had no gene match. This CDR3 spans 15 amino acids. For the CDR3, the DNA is TGCAGCGTTGCCTTGGGAGGGGTAGGCACCTACGAGCAGTACTTC. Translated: CSVALGGVGTYEQYF.

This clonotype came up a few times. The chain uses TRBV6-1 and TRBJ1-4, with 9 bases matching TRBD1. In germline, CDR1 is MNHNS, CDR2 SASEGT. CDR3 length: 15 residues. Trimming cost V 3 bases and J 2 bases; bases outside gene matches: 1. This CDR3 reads CASSDTGGTNEKLFF. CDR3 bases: TGTGCCAGCAGTGACACAGGGGGCACTAATGAAAAACTGTTTTTT.

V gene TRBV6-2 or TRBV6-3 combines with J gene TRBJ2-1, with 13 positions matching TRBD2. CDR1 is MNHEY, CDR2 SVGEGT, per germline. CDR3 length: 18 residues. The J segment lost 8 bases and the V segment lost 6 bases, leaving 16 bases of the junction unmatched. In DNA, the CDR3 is TGTGCCAGCAGCTACACTACCCCGGGACTAGCGGGGAGTGATGAGCAGTTCTTC. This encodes CASSYTTPGLAGSDEQFF.